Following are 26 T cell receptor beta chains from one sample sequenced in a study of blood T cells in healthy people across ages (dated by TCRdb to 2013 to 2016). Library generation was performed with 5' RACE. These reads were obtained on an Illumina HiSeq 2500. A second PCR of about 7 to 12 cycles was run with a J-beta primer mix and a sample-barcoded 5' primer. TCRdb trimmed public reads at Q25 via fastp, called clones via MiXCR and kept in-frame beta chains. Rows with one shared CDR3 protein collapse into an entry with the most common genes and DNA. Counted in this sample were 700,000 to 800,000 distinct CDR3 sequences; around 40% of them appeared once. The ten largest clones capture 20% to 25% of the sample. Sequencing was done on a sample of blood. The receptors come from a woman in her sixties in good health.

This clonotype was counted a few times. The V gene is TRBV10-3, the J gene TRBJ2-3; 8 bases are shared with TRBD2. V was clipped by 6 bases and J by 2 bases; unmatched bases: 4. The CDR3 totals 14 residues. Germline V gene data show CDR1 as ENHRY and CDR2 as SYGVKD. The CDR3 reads CAIRSAGDTDTQYF. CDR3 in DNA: TGTGCCATCAGATCAGCGGGAGACACAGATACGCAGTATTTT.

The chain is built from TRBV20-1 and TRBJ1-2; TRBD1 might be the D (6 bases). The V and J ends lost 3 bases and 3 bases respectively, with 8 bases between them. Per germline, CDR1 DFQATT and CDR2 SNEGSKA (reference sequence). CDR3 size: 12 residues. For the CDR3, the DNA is TGCAGTGCTAGGGGACATGACTATGGCTACACCTTC. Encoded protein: CSARGHDYGYTF.

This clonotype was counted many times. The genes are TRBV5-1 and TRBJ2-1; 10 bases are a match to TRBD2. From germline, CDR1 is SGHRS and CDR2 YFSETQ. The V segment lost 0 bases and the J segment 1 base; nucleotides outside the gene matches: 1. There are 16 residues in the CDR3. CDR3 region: CASSLEAGGSYNEQFF. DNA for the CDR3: TGCGCCAGCAGCTTGGAAGCGGGAGGGTCCTACAATGAGCAGTTCTTC.

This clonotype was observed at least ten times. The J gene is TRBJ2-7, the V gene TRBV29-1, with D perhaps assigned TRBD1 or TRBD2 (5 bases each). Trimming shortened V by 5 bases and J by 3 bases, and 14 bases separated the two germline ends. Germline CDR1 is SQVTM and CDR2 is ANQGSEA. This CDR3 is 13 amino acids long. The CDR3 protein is CSVCRDGLYEQYF. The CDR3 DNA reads TGCAGCGTTTGCCGGGACGGACTCTACGAGCAGTACTTC.

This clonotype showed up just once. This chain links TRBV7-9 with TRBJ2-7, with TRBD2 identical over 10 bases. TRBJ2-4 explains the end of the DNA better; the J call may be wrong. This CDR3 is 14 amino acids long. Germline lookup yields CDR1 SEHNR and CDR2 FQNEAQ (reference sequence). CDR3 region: CASSLVAGGNIQYF. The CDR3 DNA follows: TGTGCCAGCAGCTTAGTAGCGGGGGGAAACATTCAGTACTTC.

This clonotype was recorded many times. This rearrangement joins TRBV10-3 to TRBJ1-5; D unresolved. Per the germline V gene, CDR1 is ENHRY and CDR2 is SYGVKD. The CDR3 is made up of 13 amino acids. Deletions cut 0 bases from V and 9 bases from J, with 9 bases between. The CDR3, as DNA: TGTGCCATCAGTGAGTCGGCCGTTGCGCCCCAGCATTTT. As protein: CAISESAVAPQHF.

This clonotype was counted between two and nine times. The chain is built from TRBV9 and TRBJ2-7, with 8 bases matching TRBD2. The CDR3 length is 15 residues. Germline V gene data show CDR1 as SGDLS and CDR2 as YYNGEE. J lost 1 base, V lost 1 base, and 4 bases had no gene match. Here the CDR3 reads CASSVLGTSSYEQYF. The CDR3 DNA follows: TGTGCCAGCAGCGTACTAGGGACTAGTTCCTACGAGCAGTACTTC.

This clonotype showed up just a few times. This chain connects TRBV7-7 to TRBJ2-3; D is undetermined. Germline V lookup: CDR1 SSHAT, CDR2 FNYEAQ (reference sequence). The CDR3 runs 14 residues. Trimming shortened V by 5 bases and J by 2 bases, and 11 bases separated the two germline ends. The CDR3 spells CASSAMPFTDTQYF. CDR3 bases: TGTGCCAGCAGCGCTATGCCTTTCACAGATACGCAGTATTTT.

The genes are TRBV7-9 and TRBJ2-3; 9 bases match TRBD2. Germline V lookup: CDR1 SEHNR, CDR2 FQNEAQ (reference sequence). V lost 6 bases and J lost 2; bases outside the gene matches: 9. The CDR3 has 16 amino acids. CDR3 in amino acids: CASSLGLARNTDTQYF. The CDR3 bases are TGTGCCAGCAGTCTCGGACTAGCGAGAAACACAGATACGCAGTATTTT. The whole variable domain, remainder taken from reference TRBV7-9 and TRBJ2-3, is DTGVSQNPRHKITKRGQNVTFRCDPISEHNRLYWYRQTLGQGPEFLTYFQNEAQLEKSRLLSDRFSAERPKGSFSTLEIQRTEQGDSAMYLCASSLGLARNTDTQYFGPGTRLTVL.

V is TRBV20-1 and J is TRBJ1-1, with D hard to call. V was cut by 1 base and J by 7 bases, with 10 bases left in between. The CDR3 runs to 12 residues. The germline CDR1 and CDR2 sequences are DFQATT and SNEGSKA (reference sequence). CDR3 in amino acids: CSARGDMYEAFF. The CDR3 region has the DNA TGCAGTGCTAGAGGAGACATGTATGAAGCTTTCTTT.

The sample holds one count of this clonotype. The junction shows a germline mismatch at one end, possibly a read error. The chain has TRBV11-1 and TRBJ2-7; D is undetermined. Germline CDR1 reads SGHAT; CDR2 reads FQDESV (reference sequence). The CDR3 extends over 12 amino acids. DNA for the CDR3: TGTGCCAACAGCTCGAACTCCTACGAGCAGTACTTC. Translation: CANSSNSYEQYF.

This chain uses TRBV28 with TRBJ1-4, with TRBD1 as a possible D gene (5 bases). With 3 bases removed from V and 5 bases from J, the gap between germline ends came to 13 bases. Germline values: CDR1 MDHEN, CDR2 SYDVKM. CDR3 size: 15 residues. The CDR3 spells CASSLEGWANEKLFF. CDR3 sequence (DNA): TGTGCCAGCAGTTTGGAGGGGTGGGCAAATGAAAAACTGTTTTTT.

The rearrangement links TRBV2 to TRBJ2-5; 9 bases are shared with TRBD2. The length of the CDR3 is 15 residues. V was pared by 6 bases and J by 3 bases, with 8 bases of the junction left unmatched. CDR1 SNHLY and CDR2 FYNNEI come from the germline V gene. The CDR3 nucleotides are TGTGCCAGCAGCACTATGGGACTAGCAGAAGAGACCCAGTACTTC. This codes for CASSTMGLAEETQYF.

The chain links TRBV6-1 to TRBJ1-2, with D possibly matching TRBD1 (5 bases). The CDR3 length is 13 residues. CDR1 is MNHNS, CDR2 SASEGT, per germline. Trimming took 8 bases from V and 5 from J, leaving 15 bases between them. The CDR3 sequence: CASLGEGDYGYTF. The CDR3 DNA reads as TGTGCCAGCTTGGGGGAGGGAGATTATGGCTACACCTTC.

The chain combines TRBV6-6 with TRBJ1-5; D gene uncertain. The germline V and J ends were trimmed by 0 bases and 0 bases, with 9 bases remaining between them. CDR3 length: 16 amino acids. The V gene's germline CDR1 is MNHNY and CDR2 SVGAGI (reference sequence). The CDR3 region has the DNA TGTGCCAGCAGTTACTCGACGCTTCATAGCAATCAGCCCCAGCATTTT. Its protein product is CASSYSTLHSNQPQHF.

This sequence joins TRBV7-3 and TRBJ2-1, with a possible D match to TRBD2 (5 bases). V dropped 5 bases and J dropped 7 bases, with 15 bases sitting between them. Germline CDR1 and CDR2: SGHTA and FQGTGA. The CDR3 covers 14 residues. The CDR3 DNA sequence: TGTGCCAGCAGCGTACAACTAGGCGGGAATGAGCAGTTCTTC. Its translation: CASSVQLGGNEQFF.

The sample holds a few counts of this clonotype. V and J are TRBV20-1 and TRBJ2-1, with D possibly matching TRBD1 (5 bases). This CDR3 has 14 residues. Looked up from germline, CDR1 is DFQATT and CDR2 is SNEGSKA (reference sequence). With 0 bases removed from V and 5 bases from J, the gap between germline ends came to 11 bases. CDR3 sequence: CSARDFRVHNEQFF. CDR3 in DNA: TGCAGTGCTAGAGACTTCAGGGTCCACAATGAGCAGTTCTTC.

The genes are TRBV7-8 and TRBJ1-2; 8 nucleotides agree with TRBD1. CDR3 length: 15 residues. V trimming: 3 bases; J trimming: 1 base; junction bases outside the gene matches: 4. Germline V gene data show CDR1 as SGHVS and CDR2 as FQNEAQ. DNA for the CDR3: TGTGCCAGCAGCTTGACTGACAGGGGTAACTATGGCTACACCTTC. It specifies CASSLTDRGNYGYTF.

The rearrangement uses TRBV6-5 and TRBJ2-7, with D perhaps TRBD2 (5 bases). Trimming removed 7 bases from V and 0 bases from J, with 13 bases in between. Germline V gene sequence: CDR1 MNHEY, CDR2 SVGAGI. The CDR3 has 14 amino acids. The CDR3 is CASNPRGNSYEQYF. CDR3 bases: TGTGCCAGCAACCCCCGGGGTAACTCCTACGAGCAGTACTTC.

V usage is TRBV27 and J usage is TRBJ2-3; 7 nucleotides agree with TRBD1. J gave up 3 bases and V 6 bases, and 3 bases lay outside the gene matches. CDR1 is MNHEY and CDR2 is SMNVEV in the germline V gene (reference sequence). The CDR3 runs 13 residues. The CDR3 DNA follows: TGTGCCAGCAGAGGGACAGAAACAGATACGCAGTATTTT. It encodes CASRGTETDTQYF.

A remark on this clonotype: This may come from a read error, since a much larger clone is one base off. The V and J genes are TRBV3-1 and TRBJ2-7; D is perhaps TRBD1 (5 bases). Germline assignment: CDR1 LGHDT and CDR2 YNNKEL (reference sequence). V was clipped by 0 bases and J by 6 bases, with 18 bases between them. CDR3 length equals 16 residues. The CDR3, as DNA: TGTGCCAGCAGCCAAGATTTACAGGTGACCCTCGGCGAGCAGTACTTC. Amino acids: CASSQDLQVTLGEQYF.

The CDR3 DNA sequence: TGTGCCAGCAGCGGAATCGAAGCGGTCCGCTCCTACAATGAGCAGTTCTTC. It is translated as CASSGIEAVRSYNEQFF. This chain links TRBV7-9 with TRBJ2-1; D perhaps matches TRBD2 (5 bases). Between the trimmed V and J ends, which lost 5 bases and 0 bases, there was a span of 17 bases. CDR1 and CDR2 (germline): SEHNR, FQNEAQ (reference sequence). CDR3 length: 17 residues.

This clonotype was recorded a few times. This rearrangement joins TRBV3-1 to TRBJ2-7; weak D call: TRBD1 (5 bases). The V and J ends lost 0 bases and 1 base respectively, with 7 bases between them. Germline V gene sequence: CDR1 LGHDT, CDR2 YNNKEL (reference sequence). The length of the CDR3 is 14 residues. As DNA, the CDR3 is TGTGCCAGCAGCCAAGATCAGGGATCCTACGAGCAGTACTTC. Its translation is CASSQDQGSYEQYF.

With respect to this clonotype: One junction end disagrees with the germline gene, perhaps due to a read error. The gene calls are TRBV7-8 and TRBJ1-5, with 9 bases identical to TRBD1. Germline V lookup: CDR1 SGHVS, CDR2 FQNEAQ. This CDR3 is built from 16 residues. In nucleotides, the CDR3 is TGTGCCGGCAGCTCCTCCACAGGGGGCGTTAATCAGCCCCAGCATTTT. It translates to CAGSSSTGGVNQPQHF.

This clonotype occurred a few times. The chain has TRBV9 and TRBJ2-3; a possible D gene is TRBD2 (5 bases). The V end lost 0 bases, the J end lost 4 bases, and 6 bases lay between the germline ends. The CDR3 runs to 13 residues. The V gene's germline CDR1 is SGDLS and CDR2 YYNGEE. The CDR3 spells CASSVAGSDTQYF. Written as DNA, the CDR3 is TGTGCCAGCAGCGTAGCGGGGTCAGATACGCAGTATTTT.

The CDR3, as DNA: TGTGCCAGCAGCCAAGATCTTAATCCCCCTGAAGCTTTCTTT. Translated: CASSQDLNPPEAFF. The rearrangement links TRBV4-2 to TRBJ1-1, with unresolved D. The CDR3 loop spans 14 amino acids. Between the trimmed V and J ends, which lost 0 bases and 6 bases, there was a span of 11 bases. The germline V gene has CDR1 LGHNA and CDR2 YNFKEQ.